Shown below are 25 T cell receptor beta chains from a single sample sequenced in a study of blood T cell repertoires in COVID-19. Using immunoSEQ multiplex PCR, the repertoire was profiled, and TCRdb retains in-frame clones only, with some absent. The sample has approximately 150,000 clones, 82% seen once. Sequenced input: peripheral blood. The receptors originated from a woman between 70 and 85 years old with acute or convalescent COVID-19.

The chain carries TRBV5-4 and TRBJ2-5; TRBD2 might be the D (6 bases). Germline-derived CDR1 and CDR2 are SGHNT and YYREEE (reference sequence). Trimming took 0 bases from V and 5 from J, leaving 11 bases between them. This CDR3 comprises 14 residues. This CDR3 reads CASSLGSGRETQYF. CDR3 coding DNA: TGTGCCAGCAGCTTGGGTAGCGGAAGGGAGACCCAGTACTTC.

V and J are TRBV9 and TRBJ2-1; 13 bases agree with TRBD2. V trimming: 3 bases; J trimming: 8 bases; junction bases outside the gene matches: 8. This CDR3 has 16 amino acids. Germline lookup yields CDR1 SGDLS and CDR2 YYNGEE. CDR3 loop: CASSGSGTSGIYEQFF. The CDR3 DNA follows: TGTGCCAGCAGCGGATCCGGGACTAGCGGGATCTATGAGCAGTTCTTC.

This sequence joins TRBV7-3 and TRBJ1-1; D ambiguous. Germline-derived CDR1 and CDR2 are SGHTA and FQGTGA. Trimming left V 1 base short and J 3 bases short, with 9 bases between. The CDR3 has 14 residues. Here the CDR3 DNA reads TGTGCCAGCAGCTTAAGTTCTTTTTACACTGAAGCTTTCTTT. Residues: CASSLSSFYTEAFF.

The rearrangement links TRBV30 to TRBJ2-7; a possible D gene is TRBD2 (6 bases). Looked up from germline, CDR1 is GTSNPN and CDR2 is SVGIG (reference sequence). CDR3 length equals 11 residues. V gave up 1 base and J gave up 7 bases, with 8 bases separating them. The DNA for the CDR3 is TGTGCCTGGAGTGCCGGGGGAGAGCAGTACTTC. Amino acid sequence: CAWSAGGEQYF.

The chain couples TRBV6-6 to TRBJ2-7; 7 bases line up with TRBD1. The CDR3 extends over 12 amino acids. The ends lost 6 bases at V and 2 bases at J; junction bases unmatched: 1. Germline CDR1 MNHNY, CDR2 SVGAGI (reference sequence). The DNA of the CDR3 is TGTGCCAGCAGGGACAGGCCCTACGAGCAGTACTTC. As protein: CASRDRPYEQYF.

This clone occurred once. V gene TRBV7-2 combines with J gene TRBJ2-7, with 10 bases lining up with TRBD1. The V segment lost 3 bases and the J segment 4 bases; nucleotides outside the gene matches: 3. Germline CDR1 SGHTA, CDR2 FQGNSA. CDR3 length equals 14 residues. The chain's CDR3 is CASSFDRGRYEQYF. CDR3 in DNA: TGTGCCAGCAGCTTCGACAGGGGGCGATACGAGCAGTACTTC.

V is TRBV15 and J is TRBJ1-6; 9 bases agree with TRBD1. This CDR3 region has 17 residues. V lost 1 base to trimming and J lost 7 bases; unmatched junction nucleotides: 8. Germline V gene data show CDR1 as LNHNV and CDR2 as YYDKDF (reference sequence). DNA for the CDR3: TGTGCCACCAGCAGAGGCCGGACAGGGGAGTGGAATTCACCCCTCCACTTT. It is translated as CATSRGRTGEWNSPLHF. The full variable domain, its missing parts supplied by reference TRBV15 and TRBJ1-6, is DAMVIQNPRYQVTQFGKPVTLSCSQTLNHNVMYWYQQKSSQAPKLLFHYYDKDFNNEADTPDNFQSRRPNTSFCFLDIRSPGLGDTAMYLCATSRGRTGEWNSPLHFGNGTRLTVT.

This chain uses TRBV7-9 with TRBJ1-6, with 8 nucleotides matching TRBD1. V lost 5 bases, J lost 6 bases, and 15 bases stayed unmatched. Germline assignment: CDR1 SEHNR and CDR2 FQNEAQ (reference sequence). The CDR3 is 18 residues long. The CDR3 sequence is CASSIASGGQRSNSPLHF. CDR3 coding DNA: TGTGCCAGCAGCATTGCTTCAGGGGGCCAAAGGAGTAATTCACCCCTCCACTTT.

The rearrangement joins TRBV27 to TRBJ2-7; D may be TRBD2 (6 bases). V was pared by 5 bases and J by 3 bases, with 14 bases between. Per germline, CDR1 MNHEY and CDR2 SMNVEV (reference sequence). CDR3 length: 14 amino acids. CDR3: CASSRPGGNYEQYF. The CDR3, as DNA: TGTGCCAGCAGTCGCCCTGGAGGGAACTACGAGCAGTACTTC.

A single count supports this clone. The chain couples TRBV6-5 to TRBJ2-2; 8 bases fit TRBD2. There are 16 residues in the CDR3. CDR1 is MNHEY, CDR2 SVGAGI, per germline. Trimming cost V 0 bases and J 7 bases; bases outside gene matches: 7. The CDR3 is CASSYSTREGGGELFF. The DNA of the CDR3 is TGTGCCAGCAGTTACTCGACCCGGGAGGGAGGCGGGGAGCTGTTTTTT.

This rearrangement joins TRBV2 to TRBJ2-7, with 7 bases identical to TRBD1. The germline V gene encodes CDR1 SNHLY and CDR2 FYNNEI. There are 14 residues in the CDR3. The J segment lost 0 bases and the V segment lost 7 bases, leaving 6 bases of the junction unmatched. CDR3: CASKSGQTSYEQYF. The CDR3 nucleotides read TGTGCCAGCAAGTCGGGACAGACCTCCTACGAGCAGTACTTC. The full variable domain, completed using reference TRBV2 and TRBJ2-7, is EPEVTQTPSHQVTQMGQEVILRCVPISNHLYFYWYRQILGQKVEFLVSFYNNEISEKSEIFDDQFSVERPDGSNFTLKIRSTKLEDSAMYFCASKSGQTSYEQYFGPGTRLTVT.

This chain joins TRBV7-8 and TRBJ1-3, with D uncertain. V lost 5 bases and J 3 bases, leaving 11 bases between the germline ends. The CDR3 extends over 14 amino acids. Per germline, CDR1 SGHVS and CDR2 FQNEAQ. The CDR3 DNA follows: TGTGCCAGCAGCCCGCCCTCGGGTGGAAACACCATATATTTT. Protein sequence: CASSPPSGGNTIYF.

V is TRBV6-2 or TRBV6-3 and J is TRBJ1-5; tentative D call: TRBD1 (5 bases). The CDR3 contains 14 residues. Germline V gene sequence: CDR1 MNHEY, CDR2 SVGEGT. V lost 0 bases and J 7 bases, leaving 10 bases between the germline ends. CDR3: CASSYSGGTQPQHF. CDR3 coding DNA: TGTGCCAGCAGTTACTCGGGGGGTACACAGCCCCAGCATTTT.

This sequence joins TRBV28 and TRBJ1-5, with 8 nucleotides matching TRBD1. Germline CDR1 reads MDHEN; CDR2 reads SYDVKM. This CDR3 comprises 16 residues. Trimming cost V 5 bases and J 1 base; bases outside gene matches: 7. As DNA, the CDR3 is TGTGCCAGCAGTCTGACAGGGGACTGGAGCAATCAGCCCCAGCATTTT. Residues: CASSLTGDWSNQPQHF.

This chain connects TRBV30 to TRBJ1-2; possibly TRBD1 for D (6 bases). Germline CDR1 reads GTSNPN; CDR2 reads SVGIG (reference sequence). There are 13 residues in the CDR3. V gave up 3 bases and J gave up 8 bases, with 16 bases separating them. CDR3 loop: CAWRPTGLGGYTF. CDR3 coding DNA: TGTGCCTGGAGGCCGACAGGCCTTGGGGGCTACACCTTC.

The rearrangement uses TRBV7-9 and TRBJ1-6; D remains ambiguous. Germline CDR1 reads SEHNR; CDR2 reads FQNEAQ (reference sequence). The CDR3 totals 16 residues. Trimming left V 2 bases short and J 0 bases short, with 8 bases between. CDR3 residues: CASSLLGSSYNSPLHF. The CDR3 nucleotides read TGTGCCAGCAGCTTATTAGGGAGCTCCTATAATTCACCCCTCCACTTT.

The sample holds a few counts of this clone. The chain uses TRBV7-9 and TRBJ2-3; maybe TRBD2 (5 bases). Trimming removed 5 bases at V and 6 bases at J, with 9 bases between. Germline lookup yields CDR1 SEHNR and CDR2 FQNEAQ (reference sequence). This CDR3 region has 12 residues. In DNA form, the CDR3 reads TGTGCCAGCAGCACGACGGGGGATACGCAGTATTTT. As protein: CASSTTGDTQYF.

J is TRBJ1-1 and V is TRBV5-1, with TRBD1 matching 9 bases. V trimming: 4 bases; J trimming: 0 bases; junction bases outside the gene matches: 13. Germline lookup yields CDR1 SGHRS and CDR2 YFSETQ. CDR3 length: 18 amino acids. Written as DNA, the CDR3 is TGCGCCAGCAGCAACACCCCCGGGACAGGGATTATGAACACTGAAGCTTTCTTT. This gives the protein CASSNTPGTGIMNTEAFF.

The chain joins TRBV6-6 to TRBJ2-7, with TRBD2 as a possible D gene (6 bases). This CDR3 is built from 15 residues. Germline CDR1 and CDR2: MNHNY and SVGAGI (reference sequence). With 5 bases removed from V and 2 bases from J, the gap between germline ends came to 16 bases. The CDR3 DNA reads TGTGCCAGCAGTACCCGAGGGGCGGGGACCTACGAGCAGTACTTC. Encoded protein: CASSTRGAGTYEQYF.

In this sample, this clone turned up many times. The V and J genes are TRBV30 and TRBJ1-3; perhaps TRBD1 as D (6 bases). Trimming stripped 3 bases from V and 0 bases from J, with 6 bases between. Germline assignment: CDR1 GTSNPN and CDR2 SVGIG (reference sequence). The CDR3 covers 13 residues. CDR3 protein: CAWSRGSGNTIYF. CDR3 coding DNA: TGTGCCTGGAGCAGGGGCTCTGGAAACACCATATATTTT. Complete variable domain (other parts from reference TRBV30 and TRBJ1-3): SQTIHQWPATLVQPVGSPLSLECTVEGTSNPNLYWYRQAAGRGLQLLFYSVGIGQISSEVPQNLSASRPQDRQFILSSKKLLLSDSGFYLCAWSRGSGNTIYFGEGSWLTVV.

Here the CDR3 DNA reads TGCGCCAGCAGCCAAGGGGGGGATAATTCACCCCTCCACTTT. Protein: CASSQGGDNSPLHF. The rearrangement links TRBV4-1 to TRBJ1-6, with D tentatively TRBD1 (5 bases). This CDR3 comprises 14 residues. Germline CDR1 and CDR2: MGHRA and YSYEKL. The V end was cut by 1 base, the J end by 5 bases, with 6 bases between.

This chain links TRBV4-2 with TRBJ2-5; 13 nucleotides line up with TRBD2. The CDR3 extends over 17 amino acids. Unmatched junction bases numbered 6, after V lost 0 bases and J lost 5 bases. The germline V gene has CDR1 LGHNA and CDR2 YNFKEQ. The CDR3 is CASSQDRTSGGGETQYF. For the CDR3, the DNA is TGTGCCAGCAGCCAAGATCGGACTAGCGGGGGCGGGGAGACCCAGTACTTC.

This clone was counted a single time. V usage is TRBV6-5 and J usage is TRBJ2-5, with a tentative D call TRBD2 (7 bases). CDR3 length equals 13 residues. V was clipped by 5 bases and J by 5 bases, with 12 bases between them. Per germline, CDR1 MNHEY and CDR2 SVGAGI. CDR3 region: CASSRGRGETQYF. Here the CDR3 DNA reads TGTGCCAGCAGTAGGGGGAGGGGGGAGACCCAGTACTTC.

The chain is built from TRBV28 and TRBJ2-7, with 9 bases that match TRBD1. V trimming: 7 bases; J trimming: 6 bases; junction bases outside the gene matches: 13. The CDR3 loop spans 15 amino acids. Germline V gives CDR1 MDHEN, CDR2 SYDVKM. CDR3 coding DNA: TGTGCCAGCATCAAAAGGGGACAGGGAAGTTCCGAGCAGTACTTC. Its translation is CASIKRGQGSSEQYF.

This chain connects TRBV19 to TRBJ1-5; 12 bases line up with TRBD1. Germline V gene lookup returns CDR1 LNHDA and CDR2 SQIVND (reference sequence). The CDR3 loop spans 14 amino acids. The J segment lost 8 bases and the V segment lost 7 bases, leaving 6 bases of the junction unmatched. The DNA for the CDR3 is TGTGCCAGTACCCTGGGACAGGGGGCTGAGCCCCAGCATTTT. Protein: CASTLGQGAEPQHF.